Sequencing of this T cell receptor (beta chain) was carried out in a study of shared clonotypes between healthy human individuals (dated by TCRdb to 2020 to 2022). At the level of the whole study: Three men and a couple of women, aged 18 to 49 years, made up the cohort. For each donor, CD4 naive and CD4 memory were each given three plates, CD8 naive was given two plates, and CD8 memory was given one plate. The study deeply sequenced blood TCR repertoires of about five healthy adults to estimate repertoire size and the extent of clonotype sharing between individuals. Libraries were prepared and TCR repertoires were sequenced by different laboratories using diverse techniques, in order to increase sequencing depth and limit assay-specific biases. Between about 0.8 and 9.5 billion PBMCs per donor were obtained by leukapheresis.

This clone was counted a single time. The antigen it binds to is not known. The input lacks base qualities; no much larger clone sits a single base away. Paper-wide results and their limitations: Estimated clonotype richness was generally larger for naive than for memory subsets. Only blood was sampled, and tissue TCR repertoires likely differ from those in blood. Because the study included a small number of donors, the genetic and exposure-history diversity represented was limited. Incomplete sequencing was indicated by rarefaction of sorted-subset datasets, despite the large sequencing depth. Pairwise subsampling led to the expectation that sequencing depth would affect the degree of clonotype sharing among donors. Sharing across several donors was observed for about 5% of naive CD4, over 3% of naive CD8, about 2.3% of memory CD4, and 0.4% of memory CD8 clonotypes. Compared with non-shared clonotypes, clonotypes shared by all four sorted-subset donors had higher generation probabilities.

Healthy HIV-negative adults with no recently reported acute infections or vaccinations were included as donors. Only Caucasian adults living in Nashville, Tennessee, USA were represented among the donors. CD4+ T cells were enriched by magnetic negative selection; naive cells were then positively selected on CD45RA, and the negative fraction formed the memory subset. Blood was obtained by leukapheresis, after which PBMCs were separated by Ficoll-Histopaque density gradient centrifugation and cryopreserved in liquid nitrogen vapor phase. Analytical flow cytometry was used to check the purity and quantity of each magnetically sorted T cell population. From each sorted fraction, genomic DNA was isolated and quantified by UV absorbance on a Nanodrop 2000c. TCR CDR3 regions were amplified from genomic DNA by multiplex PCR using the deep immunoSEQ assay. For each cell subset, the extracted genomic DNA was distributed evenly across all wells of several immunoSEQ 96-well plates, and each plate served as one replicate. For sorted subsets, each replicate PCR was loaded with around 200 ng genomic DNA, equivalent to 25,000 to 30,000 T cell genomes. Purified libraries were quantified with a Qubit 3.0 fluorometer, sized on a Bioanalyzer 2100, and re-quantified with the KAPA Library Quantification kit. A separate single-read 150-cycle Illumina NextSeq 550 flow cell was used to sequence each immunoSEQ 96-well plate. The paper's processing steps were these. The immunoSEQ output contained only junctional sequences without quality scores, so filtering could not match that applied to full-length reads. To assign V/J genes and CDR3, sequences were annotated using PyIR, a Python wrapper for IgBLAST v1.9, with IMGT germline references. Any read was removed if the V/J assignment was weak (E-value above 1e-6), the CDR3 was missing, or the read contained stop codons, out-of-frame junctions, or ambiguous translated residues. V3J clonotypes were defined by identical inferred V gene, J gene, and CDR3 amino acid sequence. The percentage overlap between two repertoires was calculated by dividing the number of shared unique clonotypes by the size of the smaller repertoire. Repertoire richness was assessed with RTK rarefaction, the Chao1 estimator, and Recon v2.1 estimates of unobserved clonotypes. Generation probabilities for all TCRbeta clonotypes obtained by the gDNA method from a handful of donors were computed using OLGA. TCRdb re-hosts the immuneACCESS table, in-frame sequences only. Its copies lack some clones; in the studies checked, an unresolved V gene accounts for under half of them, and the cause for the rest is not known. V, J and clone size reflect that table, while D and trimming were determined from the DNA. The sample table contains about 980,000 clones; only one count was recorded for approximately 76% of them. The leading ten clones occupy approximately 1.5% of the sample.

In the germline V gene (reference sequence), CDR1 corresponds to SGHNT and CDR2 to YYREEE. The CDR3 contains 17 residues, cysteine and phenylalanine counted. The read is trimmed to its CDR3 DNA, 51 bases read in frame from base 1. Deletion took 4 bases off V and 2 bases off J, with a span of 20 bases between the germline ends. Sequenced sample: memory CD4+ T cells sorted from blood. The sample's cell subset or site, from its label and the paper: CD45RA-negative fraction. The receptor was derived from a man between 18 and 29 years old in good health. This chain joins TRBV5-4 to TRBJ2-3, and perhaps TRBD1 as D gene, on 5 matching bases. The CDR3 reads CASSPSGQGFLTDTQYF. The DNA sequence follows: TGTGCCAGCAGCCCGTCGGGCCAGGGCTTCCTCACAGATACGCAGTATTTT. The CDR3 plus the reference TRBV5-4 and TRBJ2-3 genes for the other parts give the full variable domain: ETGVTQSPTHLIKTRGQQVTLRCSSQSGHNTVSWYQQALGQGPQFIFQYYREEENGRGNFPPRFSGLQFPNYSSELNVNALELDDSALYLCASSPSGQGFLTDTQYFGPGTRLTVL.